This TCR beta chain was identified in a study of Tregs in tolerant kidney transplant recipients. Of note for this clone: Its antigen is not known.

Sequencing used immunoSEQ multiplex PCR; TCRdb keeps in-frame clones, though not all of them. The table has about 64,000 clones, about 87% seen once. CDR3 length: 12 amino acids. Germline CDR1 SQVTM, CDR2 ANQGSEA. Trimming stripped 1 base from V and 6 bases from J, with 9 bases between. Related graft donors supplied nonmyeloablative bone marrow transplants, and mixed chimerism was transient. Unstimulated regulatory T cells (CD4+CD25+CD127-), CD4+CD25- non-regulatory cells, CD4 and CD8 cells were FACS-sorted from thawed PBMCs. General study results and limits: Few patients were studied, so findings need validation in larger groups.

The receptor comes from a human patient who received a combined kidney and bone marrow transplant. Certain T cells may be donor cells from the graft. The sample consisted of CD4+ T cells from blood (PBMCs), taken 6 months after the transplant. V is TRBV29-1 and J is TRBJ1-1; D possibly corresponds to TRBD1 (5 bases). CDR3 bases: TGCAGCGTTGAAGGGACAATCCCTGAAGCTTTCTTT. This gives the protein CSVEGTIPEAFF.